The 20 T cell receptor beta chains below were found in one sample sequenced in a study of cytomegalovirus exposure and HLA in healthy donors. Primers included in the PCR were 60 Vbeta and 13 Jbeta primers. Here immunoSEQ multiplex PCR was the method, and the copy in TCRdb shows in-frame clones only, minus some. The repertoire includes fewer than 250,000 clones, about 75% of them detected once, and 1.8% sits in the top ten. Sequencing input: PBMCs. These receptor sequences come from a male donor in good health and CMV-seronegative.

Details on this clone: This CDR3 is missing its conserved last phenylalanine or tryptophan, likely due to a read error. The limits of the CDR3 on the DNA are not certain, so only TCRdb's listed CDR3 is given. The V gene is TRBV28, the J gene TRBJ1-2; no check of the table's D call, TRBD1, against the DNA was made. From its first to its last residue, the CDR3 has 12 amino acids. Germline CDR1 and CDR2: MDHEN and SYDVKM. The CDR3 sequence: CASSSYEGQAET.

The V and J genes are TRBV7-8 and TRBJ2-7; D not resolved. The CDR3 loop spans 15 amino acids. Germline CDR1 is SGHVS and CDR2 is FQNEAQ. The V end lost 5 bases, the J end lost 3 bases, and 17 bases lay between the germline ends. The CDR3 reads CASSPHARVSYEQYF. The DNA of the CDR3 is TGTGCCAGCAGCCCCCACGCCCGGGTTAGCTACGAGCAGTACTTC.

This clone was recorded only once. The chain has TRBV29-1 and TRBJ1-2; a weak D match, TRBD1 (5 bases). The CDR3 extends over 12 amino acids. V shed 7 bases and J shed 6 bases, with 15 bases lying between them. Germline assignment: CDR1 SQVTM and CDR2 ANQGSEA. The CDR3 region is CSGRDGAHGYTF. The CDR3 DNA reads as TGCAGCGGGCGAGATGGGGCACATGGCTACACCTTC.

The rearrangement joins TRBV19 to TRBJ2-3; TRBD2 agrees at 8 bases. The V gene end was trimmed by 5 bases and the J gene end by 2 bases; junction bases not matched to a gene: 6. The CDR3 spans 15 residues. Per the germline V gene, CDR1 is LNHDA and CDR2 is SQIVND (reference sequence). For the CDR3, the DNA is TGTGCCAGTAGTTCGACTAGCGCCAACACAGATACGCAGTATTTT. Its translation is CASSSTSANTDTQYF. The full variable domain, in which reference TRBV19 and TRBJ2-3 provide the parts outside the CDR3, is DGGITQSPKYLFRKEGQNVTLSCEQNLNHDAMYWYRQDPGQGLRLIYYSQIVNDFQKGDIAEGYSVSREKKESFPLTVTSAQKNPTAFYLCASSSTSANTDTQYFGPGTRLTVL.

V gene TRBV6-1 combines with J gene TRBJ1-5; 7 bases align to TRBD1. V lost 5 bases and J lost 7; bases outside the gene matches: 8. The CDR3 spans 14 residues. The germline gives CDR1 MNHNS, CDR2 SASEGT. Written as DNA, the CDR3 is TGTGCCAGCAGTATGACAGGGAATGAGCAGCCCCAGCATTTT. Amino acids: CASSMTGNEQPQHF.

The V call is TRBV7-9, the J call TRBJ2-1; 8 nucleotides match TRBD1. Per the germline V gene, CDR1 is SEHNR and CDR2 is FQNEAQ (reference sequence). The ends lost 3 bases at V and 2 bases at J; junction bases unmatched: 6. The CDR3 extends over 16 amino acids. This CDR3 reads CASSFKTGDTYNEQFF. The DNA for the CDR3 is TGTGCCAGCAGCTTCAAGACAGGGGATACCTACAATGAGCAGTTCTTC.

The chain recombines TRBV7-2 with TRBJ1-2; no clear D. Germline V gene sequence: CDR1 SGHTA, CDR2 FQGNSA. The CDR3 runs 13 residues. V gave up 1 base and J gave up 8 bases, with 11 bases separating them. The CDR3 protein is CASSLGVPGGYTF. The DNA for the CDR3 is TGTGCCAGCAGCTTAGGGGTCCCAGGAGGCTACACCTTC.

CDR3 sequence: CASSLLQGYGYTF. The CDR3, as DNA: TGTGCCAGCAGCCTTTTACAGGGGTATGGCTACACCTTC. The chain carries TRBV5-8 and TRBJ1-2; TRBD1 matches 7 bases. This CDR3 has 13 amino acids. Germline V gene data show CDR1 as SGHTS and CDR2 as YDEGEE. V lost 4 bases to trimming and J lost 5 bases; unmatched junction nucleotides: 5.

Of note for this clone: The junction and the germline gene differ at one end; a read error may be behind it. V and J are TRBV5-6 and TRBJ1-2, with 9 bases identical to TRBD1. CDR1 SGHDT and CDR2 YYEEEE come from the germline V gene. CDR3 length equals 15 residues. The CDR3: CASRTGTGILDGYTF. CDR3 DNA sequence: TGTGCCAGCAGGACCGGGACAGGGATTCTGGATGGTTACACCTTC.

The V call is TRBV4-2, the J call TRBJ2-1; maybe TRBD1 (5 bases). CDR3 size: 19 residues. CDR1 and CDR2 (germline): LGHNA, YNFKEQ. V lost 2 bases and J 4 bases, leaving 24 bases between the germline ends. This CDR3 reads CASSQKAPAGSVLYNEQFF. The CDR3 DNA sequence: TGTGCCAGCAGCCAAAAAGCCCCCGCAGGGTCCGTCCTGTACAATGAGCAGTTCTTC.

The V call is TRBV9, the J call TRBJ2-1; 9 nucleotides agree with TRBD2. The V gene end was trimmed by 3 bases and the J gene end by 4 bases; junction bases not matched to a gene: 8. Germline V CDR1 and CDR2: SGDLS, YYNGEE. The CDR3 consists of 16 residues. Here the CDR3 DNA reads TGTGCCAGCAGCGGGCCTAGGCTAGCGGGGTACAATGAGCAGTTCTTC. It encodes CASSGPRLAGYNEQFF.

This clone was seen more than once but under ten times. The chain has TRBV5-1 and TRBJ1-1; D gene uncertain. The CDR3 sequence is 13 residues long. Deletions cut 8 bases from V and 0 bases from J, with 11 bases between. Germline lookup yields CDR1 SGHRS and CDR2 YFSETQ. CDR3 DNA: TGCGCCAGTCGGGATCTAATGAACACTGAAGCTTTCTTT. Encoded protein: CASRDLMNTEAFF.

CDR3 sequence reads: CASSSPILAGVFTDTQYF. The CDR3 DNA is TGTGCCAGCAGCTCCCCCATACTAGCGGGGGTCTTCACAGATACGCAGTATTTT. The chain links TRBV9 to TRBJ2-3; 11 nucleotides line up with TRBD2. Germline loops: CDR1 SGDLS, CDR2 YYNGEE. Germline trimming cut 4 bases from V and 2 bases from J; bases unmatched to any gene: 12. This CDR3 contains 18 residues.

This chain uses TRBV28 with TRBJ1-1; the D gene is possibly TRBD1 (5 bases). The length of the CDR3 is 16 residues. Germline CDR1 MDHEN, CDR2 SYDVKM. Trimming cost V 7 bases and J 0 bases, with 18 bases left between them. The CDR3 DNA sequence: TGTGCCAGCATGCGGGGGGAACTCATCATGAACACTGAAGCTTTCTTT. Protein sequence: CASMRGELIMNTEAFF.

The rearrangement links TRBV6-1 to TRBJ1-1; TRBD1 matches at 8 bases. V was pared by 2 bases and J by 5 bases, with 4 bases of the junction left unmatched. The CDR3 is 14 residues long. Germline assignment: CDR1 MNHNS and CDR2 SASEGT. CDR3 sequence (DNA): TGTGCCAGCAGTGAAAACAGGGGGTGGACTGAAGCTTTCTTT. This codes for CASSENRGWTEAFF.

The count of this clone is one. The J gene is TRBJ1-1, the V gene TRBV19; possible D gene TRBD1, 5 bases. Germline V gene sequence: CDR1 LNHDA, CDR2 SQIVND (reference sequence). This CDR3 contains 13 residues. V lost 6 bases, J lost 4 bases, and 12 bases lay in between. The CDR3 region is CASREGQITEAFF. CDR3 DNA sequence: TGTGCCAGTAGGGAGGGGCAGATCACTGAAGCTTTCTTT.

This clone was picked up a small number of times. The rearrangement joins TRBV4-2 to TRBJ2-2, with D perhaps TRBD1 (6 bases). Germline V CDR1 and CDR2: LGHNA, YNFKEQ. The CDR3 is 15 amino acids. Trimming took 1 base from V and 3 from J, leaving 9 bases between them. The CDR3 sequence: CASSQAGDDTGELFF. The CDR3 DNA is TGTGCCAGCAGCCAAGCAGGGGACGACACCGGGGAGCTGTTTTTT.

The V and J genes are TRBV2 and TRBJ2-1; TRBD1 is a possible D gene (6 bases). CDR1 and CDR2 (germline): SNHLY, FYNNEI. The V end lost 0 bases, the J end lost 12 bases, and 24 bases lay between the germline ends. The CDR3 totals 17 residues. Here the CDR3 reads CASSEALGQGYGIRQFF. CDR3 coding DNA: TGTGCCAGCAGTGAAGCGCTGGGGCAGGGGTACGGAATACGGCAGTTCTTC.

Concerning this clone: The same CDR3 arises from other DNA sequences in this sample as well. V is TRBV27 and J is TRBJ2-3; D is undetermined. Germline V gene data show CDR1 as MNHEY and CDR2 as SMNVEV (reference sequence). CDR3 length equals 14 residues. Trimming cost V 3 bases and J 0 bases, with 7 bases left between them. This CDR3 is CASSLGASTDTQYF. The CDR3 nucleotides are TGTGCCAGCAGTTTGGGCGCTAGCACAGATACGCAGTATTTT.

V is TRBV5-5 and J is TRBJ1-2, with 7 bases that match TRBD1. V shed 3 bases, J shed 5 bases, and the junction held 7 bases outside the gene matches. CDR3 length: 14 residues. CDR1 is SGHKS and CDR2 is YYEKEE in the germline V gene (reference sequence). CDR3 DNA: TGTGCCAGCAGCTGGGACCCGGGACAGTATGGCTACACCTTC. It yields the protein CASSWDPGQYGYTF.